Listed here is a single TCR beta chain. Its antigen is unknown. A read error is possible here, since a much larger clone lies one base away. Sequencer: Illumina MiSeq. TCRdb ran its own pipeline on the public reads, namely fastp trimming at Q25 and MiXCR clone calling, and kept in-frame beta chains. CDR3 protein sequences are deduplicated, and each keeps its most common genes and DNA. The sample contains roughly 5,400 distinct CDR3 sequences, 9.5% to 10% of them found a single time. The biggest ten clones account for approximately 5.6% of the sample. V loses 3 bases at its end and J loses 14 bases; junction bases beyond the gene matches: 12. Sequences DFQATT (CDR1) and SNEGSKA (CDR2) are obtained from the germline V gene (reference sequence). Including the terminal cysteine and phenylalanine, the CDR3 comprises 14 residues. Only CDR3 DNA remains: 42 bases, in frame from the first base. The data are from a study.

The TCR comes from a human donor with rheumatoid arthritis. The sample comprised CD4+ T cells from synovial fluid. The V gene is TRBV20-1 and the J gene is TRBJ1-4, and 10 bases in between align with TRBD1. The sequence in DNA is TGCAGTGCTAGTCTTGGGACAGGGGAACGTGTTCTGTTTTTT. Its translation reads: CSASLGTGERVLFF.